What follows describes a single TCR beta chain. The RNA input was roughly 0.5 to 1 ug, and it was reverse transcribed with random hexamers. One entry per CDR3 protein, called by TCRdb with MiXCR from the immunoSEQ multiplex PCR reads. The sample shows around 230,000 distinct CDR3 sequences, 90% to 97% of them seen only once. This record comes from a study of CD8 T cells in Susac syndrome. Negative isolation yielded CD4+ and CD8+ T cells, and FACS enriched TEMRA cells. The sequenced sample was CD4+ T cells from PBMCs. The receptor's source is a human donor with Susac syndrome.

In DNA form, the CDR3 reads TGTGCCAGTATTGGTCGTGGGGAGCAGTTCTTC. It codes for CASIGRGEQFF. The V call is TRBV19, the J call TRBJ2-1, with D unresolved. This CDR3 is built from 11 residues. V lost 7 bases and J 10 bases, leaving 11 bases between the germline ends. CDR1 and CDR2 from the germline V gene are LNHDA and SQIVND (reference sequence). The full variable domain, completed using reference TRBV19 and TRBJ2-1, is DGGITQSPKYLFRKEGQNVTLSCEQNLNHDAMYWYRQDPGQGLRLIYYSQIVNDFQKGDIAEGYSVSREKKESFPLTVTSAQKNPTAFYLCASIGRGEQFFGPGTRLTVL.